This T cell receptor beta chain originates from a study of T and B cells in COVID-19 patients. For the study at large: Most recovered patients had mild to moderate COVID-19 treated as outpatients.

Overall study results and limits: No sequencing was yet done of CD4+, regulatory or CD8+ subsets, or of SARS-CoV-2-responsive or tetramer+ sorted cells. Patients with COVID-19 reportedly showed strongly skewed T cell receptor beta variable and joining gene usage. At recovery TRB diversity and richness exceeded healthy donors, after highly clonal active COVID-19 repertoires.

Multiplex PCR with BIOMED2 TRB-A/B primer pools amplified TRB rearrangements. TCRdb used MiXCR to reprocess the multiplex PCR reads, holding one entry per CDR3 protein. The data show around 9,000 distinct CDR3 sequences, approximately 30% seen once. Germline CDR1 is DFQATT and CDR2 is SNEGSKA (reference sequence). The CDR3 consists of 14 residues. V lost 6 bases to trimming and J lost 3 bases, with 18 bases between them. Blood genomic DNA input for TRB amplification was about 240-550 ng. On this clonotype itself: What it binds is not known.

Sequenced input: blood. The chain combines TRBV20-1 with TRBJ2-7; the D gene is possibly TRBD1 (6 bases). The source is a human donor who had recovered from COVID-19. As DNA, the CDR3 is TGCAGTGCCCCCTCCGACATAGGGGGCTACGAGCAGTACTTC. It yields the protein CSAPSDIGGYEQYF.